This TCR beta chain was captured in a study of shared clonotypes between healthy human individuals. Study as a whole: The donor group consisted of two women and three men, aged 18 to 49.

General study points: Sharing across four donors was highest in naive CD4 (around 5%) and lowest in memory CD8 (roughly 0.4%).

In the original processing: ImmunoSEQ gave junction-only sequences without quality scores, so filtering differed. Measured with immunoSEQ multiplex PCR; TCRdb has only the in-frame clones, and not every one. V and J calls and clone size are those listed in that table; D and trimming were worked out from the DNA. The sample carries about 2.4 million clones, approximately 94% recorded once. Comment on this clone: Its matching antigen is unknown.

The germline V gene has CDR1 MDHEN and CDR2 SYDVKM. The germline V and J ends were trimmed by 5 bases and 0 bases, with 14 bases remaining between them. This CDR3 spans 16 amino acids. Healthy HIV-negative adults without recent acute infections or vaccinations served as donors. V and J are TRBV28 and TRBJ2-1, with a weak D call TRBD1 (8 bases). This receptor was obtained from a man aged 18 to 29 in good health. Some clones in this sample may be carry-over from other donors' samples. The sequenced material came from naive CD4+ T cells from PBMCs. Subset given: CD45RA+ positively selected. The CDR3 protein is CASSRQGTNSYNEQFF. The CDR3 nucleotides are TGTGCCAGCAGTCGACAGGGGACTAACTCCTACAATGAGCAGTTCTTC. The full variable domain, its missing parts supplied by reference TRBV28 and TRBJ2-1, is DVKVTQSSRYLVKRTGEKVFLECVQDMDHENMFWYRQDPGLGLRLIYFSYDVKMKEKGDIPEGYSVSREKKERFSLILESASTNQTSMYLCASSRQGTNSYNEQFFGPGTRLTVL.